The rows below give T cell receptor beta chains drawn from one sample of a study of cytomegalovirus exposure and HLA in healthy donors. Data came from immunoSEQ multiplex PCR; TCRdb stores just in-frame clones and leaves some out. This table holds 200,000 or so clones, roughly 80% found once. Sequencing used PBMCs. Source of these receptors: a man aged 40-49 years in good health and CMV-seropositive. Each CDR3 is given with its conserved first and last residue. A D gene is named only where the DNA matches it firmly. Clone size is shown for a subset of rows, as once, few, many or a class of expanded clone.

cdr3_length d_call j_call clone_size v_call cdr3_nt cdr3_aa
14 NA TRBJ2-5 NA TRBV6-5 TGTGCCAGCAGTTACGGGTACCCTGAGGGGACCCAGTACTTC CASSYGYPEGTQYF
14 TRBD1 TRBJ2-5 NA TRBV6-5 TGTGCCAGCAGCCAGGGGGCTGATATGGAGACCCAGTACTTC CASSQGADMETQYF
14 NA TRBJ1-2 NA TRBV27 TGTGCCAGCAGTTTTGGCAGGGGAATCTATGGCTACACCTTC CASSFGRGIYGYTF
18 TRBD1 TRBJ1-3 NA TRBV19 TGTGCCAGTACCAAGCCGGGACAGGGGGCGGCCGGGGGTCACACCATATATTTT CASTKPGQGAAGGHTIYF
14 NA TRBJ2-5 NA TRBV7-7 TGTGCTAGCAGCTTAGGAGGGGGTCGTGAGACCCAGTACTTC CASSLGGGRETQYF
15 TRBD2 TRBJ2-7 NA TRBV7-2 TGTGCCAGCAGCTTAGTAGGACTAGCGGGGTACGAGCAGTACTTC CASSLVGLAGYEQYF
14 NA TRBJ2-7 NA TRBV6-1 TGTGCCAGCAGTGCGTTCCGGACTTCCTACGAGCAGTACTTC CASSAFRTSYEQYF
12 NA TRBJ2-5 NA TRBV2 TGTGCCAGCAGCGCAGATCAGGAGACCCAGTACTTC CASSADQETQYF
15 NA TRBJ1-5 NA TRBV6-1 TGTGCCAGCAGTGAAGAGTTCGGGGGTGGTCAGCCCCAGCATTTT CASSEEFGGGQPQHF
15 TRBD1 TRBJ2-2 few TRBV5-4 TGTGCCAGCAGCCTTATGACAGGGGGCACCGGGGAGCTGTTTTTT CASSLMTGGTGELFF
15 TRBD2 TRBJ2-1 NA TRBV2 TGTGCCAGCAACCCCCTAGCGGACTCCTACAATGAGCAGTTCTTC CASNPLADSYNEQFF
15 NA TRBJ1-1 NA TRBV7-2 TGTGCCAGCAGCCCTGCGGGAGGCATTGGGACTGAAGCTTTCTTT CASSPAGGIGTEAFF
16 TRBD1 TRBJ2-7 few TRBV6-6 TGTGCCAGCAGTTACGTGGGGGCAGGGGGTTTCTACGAGCAGTACTTC CASSYVGAGGFYEQYF